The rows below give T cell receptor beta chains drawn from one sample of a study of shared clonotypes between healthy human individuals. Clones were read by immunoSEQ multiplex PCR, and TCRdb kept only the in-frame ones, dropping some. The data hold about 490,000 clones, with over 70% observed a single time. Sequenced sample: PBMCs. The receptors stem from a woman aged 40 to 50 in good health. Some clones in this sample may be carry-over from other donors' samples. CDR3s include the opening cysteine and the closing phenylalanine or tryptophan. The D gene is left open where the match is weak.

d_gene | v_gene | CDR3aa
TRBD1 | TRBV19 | CASSAPGTASSYEQYF
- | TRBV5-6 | CASSPGPQVGELFF
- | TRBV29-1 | CSVGGLPSGLQETQYF
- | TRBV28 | CASSPSTGNPNEKLFF
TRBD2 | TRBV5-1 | CASSLVLAGGGNEQFF
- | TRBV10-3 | CAISESRRAGHQNIQYF
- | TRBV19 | CASSIGGGGTEAFF
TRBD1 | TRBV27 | CASSLSSPLHQEPGTGTSYEQYF
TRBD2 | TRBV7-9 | CASSPGGLAGEEQFF
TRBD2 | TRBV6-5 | CASSYDGRYTGELFF
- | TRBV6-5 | CASSYRRGDEQFF
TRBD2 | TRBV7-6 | CASSQTSGSSEQFF
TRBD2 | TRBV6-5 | CATALAGGPYEQYF
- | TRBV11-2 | CASRYGGRNEQYF
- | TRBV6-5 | CASSPQAGYNEQFF
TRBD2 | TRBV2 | CASSAWRAGTRPYEQYF
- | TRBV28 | CASTDFRANTIYF
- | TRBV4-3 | CASSLGLPNTGELFF
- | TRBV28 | CASSFWSAANNEQFF
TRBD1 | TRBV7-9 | CASSRDRAWTGELFF
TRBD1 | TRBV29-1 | CSVGVGTGVNEQFF
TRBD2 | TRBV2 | CASSPLAGVEETQYF
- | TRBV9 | CASSVLDTYNEQFF
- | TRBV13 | CASSLGPSSGNTIYF
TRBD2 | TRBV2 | CASSEGLAGAYEQYF
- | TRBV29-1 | CSVVLGNYGYTF
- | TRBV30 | CAWSSAGGNYGYTF
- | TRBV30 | CAWTADGANVLTF
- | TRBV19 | CASSQGGAKNIQYF
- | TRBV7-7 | CASSLGTTDTQYF
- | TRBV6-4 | CASSSDSGDTGELFF
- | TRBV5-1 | CASSPRGYSTDTQYF
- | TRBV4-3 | CASSQEEGTYTGELFF
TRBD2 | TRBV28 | CASRKTSGSAYEQYF
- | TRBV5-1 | CASRPEGEAEQYF
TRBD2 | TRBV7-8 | CASSLYPTSGRNEQFF
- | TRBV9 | CASNGGDAETQYF
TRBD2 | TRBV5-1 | CASSLARREGQYF
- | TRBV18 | CASARSDSYGYTF
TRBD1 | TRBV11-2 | CASSLPGGRGQGYGYTF
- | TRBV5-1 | CASSLERVYGYTF
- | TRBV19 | CASSKGRWNTGELFF
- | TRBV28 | CASSFQEQFF
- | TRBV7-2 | CASSLAQLGADTQYF
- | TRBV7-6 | CASSRQGWETQYF
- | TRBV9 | CASSAQVNTDTQYF
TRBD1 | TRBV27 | CASSYGQDNSPLHF
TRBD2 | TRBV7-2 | CASSSPGLATNTGELFF
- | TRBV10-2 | CASNRDKTYNEQFF
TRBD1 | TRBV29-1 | CSGLRGREQYF
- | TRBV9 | CASTPGGEMHQPQHF
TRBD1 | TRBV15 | CATSRGQGASEQYF
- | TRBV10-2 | CASSRTGNTEAFF
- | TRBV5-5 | CASSLRQPSAGYEQYF
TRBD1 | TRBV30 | CASPGQGNTGELFF
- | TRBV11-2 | CASSLASGGVGTEAFF
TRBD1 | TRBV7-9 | CASRPTGAGEQYF
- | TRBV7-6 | CASSQSGDTQYF
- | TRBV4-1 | CASSQAINPRELFF